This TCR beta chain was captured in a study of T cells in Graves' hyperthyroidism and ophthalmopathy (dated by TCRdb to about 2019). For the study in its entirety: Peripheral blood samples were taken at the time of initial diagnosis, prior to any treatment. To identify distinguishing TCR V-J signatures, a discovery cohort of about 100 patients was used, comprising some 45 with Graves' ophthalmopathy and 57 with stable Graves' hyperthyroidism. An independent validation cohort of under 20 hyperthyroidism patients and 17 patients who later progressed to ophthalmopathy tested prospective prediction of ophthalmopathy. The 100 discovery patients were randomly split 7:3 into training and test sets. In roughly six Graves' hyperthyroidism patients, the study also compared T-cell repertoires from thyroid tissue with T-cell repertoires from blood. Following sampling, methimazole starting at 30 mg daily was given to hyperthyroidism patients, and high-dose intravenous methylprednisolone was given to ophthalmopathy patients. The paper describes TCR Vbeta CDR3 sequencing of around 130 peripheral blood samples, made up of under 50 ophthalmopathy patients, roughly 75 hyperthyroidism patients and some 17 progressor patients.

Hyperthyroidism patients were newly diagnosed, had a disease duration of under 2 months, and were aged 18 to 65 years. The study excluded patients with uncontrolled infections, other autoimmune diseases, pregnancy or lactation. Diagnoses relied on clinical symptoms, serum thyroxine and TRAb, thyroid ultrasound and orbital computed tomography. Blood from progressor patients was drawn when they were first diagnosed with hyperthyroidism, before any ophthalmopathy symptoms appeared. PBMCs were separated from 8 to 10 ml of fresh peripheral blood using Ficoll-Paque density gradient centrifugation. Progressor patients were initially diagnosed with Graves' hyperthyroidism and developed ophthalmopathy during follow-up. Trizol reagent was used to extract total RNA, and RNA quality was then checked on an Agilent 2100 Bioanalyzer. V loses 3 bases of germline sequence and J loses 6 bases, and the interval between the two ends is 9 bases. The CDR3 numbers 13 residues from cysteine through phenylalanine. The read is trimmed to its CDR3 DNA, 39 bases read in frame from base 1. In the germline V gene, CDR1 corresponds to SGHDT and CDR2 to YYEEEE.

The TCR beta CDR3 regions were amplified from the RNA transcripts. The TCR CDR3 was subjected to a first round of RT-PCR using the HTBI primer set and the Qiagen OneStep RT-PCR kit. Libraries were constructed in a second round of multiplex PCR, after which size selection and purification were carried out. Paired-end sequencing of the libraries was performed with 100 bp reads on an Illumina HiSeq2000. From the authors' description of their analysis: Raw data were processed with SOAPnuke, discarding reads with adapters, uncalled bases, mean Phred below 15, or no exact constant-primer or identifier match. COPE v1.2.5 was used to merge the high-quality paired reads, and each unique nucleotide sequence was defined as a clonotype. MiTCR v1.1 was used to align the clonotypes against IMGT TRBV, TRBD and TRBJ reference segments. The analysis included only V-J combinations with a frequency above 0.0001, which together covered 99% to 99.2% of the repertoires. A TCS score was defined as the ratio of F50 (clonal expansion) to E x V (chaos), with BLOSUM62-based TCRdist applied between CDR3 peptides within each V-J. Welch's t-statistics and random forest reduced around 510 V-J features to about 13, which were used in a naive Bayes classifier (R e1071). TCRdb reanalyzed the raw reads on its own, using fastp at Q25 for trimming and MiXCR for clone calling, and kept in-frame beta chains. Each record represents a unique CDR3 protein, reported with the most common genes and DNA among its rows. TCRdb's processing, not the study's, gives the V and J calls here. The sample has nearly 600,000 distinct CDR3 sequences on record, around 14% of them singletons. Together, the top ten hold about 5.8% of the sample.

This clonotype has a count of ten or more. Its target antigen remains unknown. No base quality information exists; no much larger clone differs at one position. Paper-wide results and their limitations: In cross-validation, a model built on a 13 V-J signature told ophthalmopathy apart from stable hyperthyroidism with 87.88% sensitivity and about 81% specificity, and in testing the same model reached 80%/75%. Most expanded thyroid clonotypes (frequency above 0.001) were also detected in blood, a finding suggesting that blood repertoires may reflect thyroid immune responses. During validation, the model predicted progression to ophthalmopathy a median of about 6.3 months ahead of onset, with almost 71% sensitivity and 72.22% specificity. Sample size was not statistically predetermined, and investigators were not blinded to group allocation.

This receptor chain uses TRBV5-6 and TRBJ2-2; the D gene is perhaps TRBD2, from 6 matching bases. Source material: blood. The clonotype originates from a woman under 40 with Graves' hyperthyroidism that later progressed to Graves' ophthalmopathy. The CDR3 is CASSWGTSGELFF. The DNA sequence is TGTGCCAGCAGCTGGGGGACTTCCGGGGAGCTGTTTTTT.